The 10 T cell receptor beta chains below were found in one sample sequenced in a study of cytomegalovirus exposure and HLA in healthy donors. Use of 60 Vbeta and 13 Jbeta primers characterized the PCR. The assay was immunoSEQ multiplex PCR, and TCRdb's table has in-frame clones only and misses some. The sample lists approximately 170,000 clones, approximately 62% seen once, with approximately 1.5% in the top ten. Sequencing was carried out using PBMCs. These receptors all stem from a man aged 50 to 59 in good health and CMV-seronegative.

The chain combines TRBV5-3 with TRBJ2-7; 7 bases fit TRBD1. TRBV5-3 is known as an ORF, though its function is uncertain. The CDR3 has 14 residues. V gave up 2 bases and J gave up 0 bases; unmatched junction bases: 2. For the CDR3, the DNA is TGTGCCAGAAGCTTTGGGGACAGCTCCTACGAGCAGTACTTC. It specifies CARSFGDSSYEQYF.

The genes are TRBV6-5 and TRBJ2-2; perhaps TRBD2 as D (5 bases). Germline V gene lookup returns CDR1 MNHEY and CDR2 SVGAGI. The length of the CDR3 is 15 residues. Trimming pared 4 bases from V and 1 base from J, leaving 10 bases between. This CDR3 reads CASSFRRWNTGELFF. CDR3 DNA sequence: TGTGCCAGCAGTTTCAGGAGGTGGAACACCGGGGAGCTGTTTTTT.

This clone showed up just a few times. The chain recombines TRBV2 with TRBJ1-5, with TRBD1 matching 10 bases. Germline loops: CDR1 SNHLY, CDR2 FYNNEI. The junction had 2 bases not matched to a gene; V was cut back by 2 bases and J by 4 bases. The length of the CDR3 is 15 residues. The CDR3 DNA reads as TGTGCCAGCAGTGAAAGGGACAGGGGTAATCAGCCCCAGCATTTT. Residues: CASSERDRGNQPQHF.

The table lists this clone with a few counts. V and J are TRBV27 and TRBJ2-7, with 10 bases identical to TRBD2. The CDR3 covers 17 residues. The ends lost 1 base at V and 1 base at J; junction bases unmatched: 7. The V gene's germline CDR1 is MNHEY and CDR2 SMNVEV (reference sequence). CDR3 sequence reads: CASSLYSSGGPSYEQYF. The CDR3, as DNA: TGTGCCAGCAGTTTATATAGTAGCGGGGGGCCATCCTACGAGCAGTACTTC.

The chain has TRBV11-2 and TRBJ2-1, with D unclear. Germline V CDR1 and CDR2: SGHAT, FQNNGV. The CDR3 spans 15 residues. V gave up 5 bases and J gave up 1 base, with 12 bases separating them. The CDR3 spells CASSPQSVSYNEQFF. The CDR3 nucleotides read TGTGCCAGCAGCCCACAGAGTGTTTCCTACAATGAGCAGTTCTTC.

In this sample, this clone turned up a few times. J is TRBJ2-1 and V is TRBV5-8; TRBD1 is a possible D gene (6 bases). The ends were cut back, 4 bases at V and 15 bases at J, with 17 bases in the middle. The CDR3 covers 12 residues. The germline gives CDR1 SGHTS, CDR2 YDEGEE. CDR3: CASSVPQGMAFF. DNA for the CDR3: TGTGCCAGCAGCGTCCCACAGGGTATGGCGTTCTTC.

This chain connects TRBV2 to TRBJ2-1; D gene unclear. Germline V gene lookup returns CDR1 SNHLY and CDR2 FYNNEI. Trimming pared 6 bases from V and 0 bases from J, leaving 9 bases between. The CDR3 totals 14 residues. The CDR3 is CASRRSDSYNEQFF. The CDR3 DNA sequence: TGTGCCAGCAGGAGGTCCGACTCCTACAATGAGCAGTTCTTC.

This chain connects TRBV6-5 to TRBJ2-2; D is possibly TRBD2 (6 bases). CDR3 size: 15 residues. Germline V gene lookup returns CDR1 MNHEY and CDR2 SVGAGI. Trimming took 5 bases from V and 3 from J, leaving 13 bases between them. The CDR3 sequence is CASSPPGLDTGELFF. CDR3 nucleotide sequence: TGTGCCAGCAGTCCCCCGGGACTTGACACCGGGGAGCTGTTTTTT.

The chain has TRBV7-2 and TRBJ2-7, with 7 bases matching TRBD2. Germline V lookup: CDR1 SGHTA, CDR2 FQGNSA. V was clipped by 4 bases and J by 0 bases; unmatched bases: 12. The CDR3 totals 17 residues. The CDR3 loop reads CASSSWGGERISYEQYF. Written as DNA, the CDR3 is TGTGCCAGCAGCTCGTGGGGGGGGGAAAGGATCTCCTACGAGCAGTACTTC.

The rearrangement joins TRBV2 to TRBJ2-5; 7 nucleotides align to TRBD1. The CDR3 has 13 amino acids. V was pared by 7 bases and J by 1 base, with 3 bases of the junction left unmatched. Germline CDR1 reads SNHLY; CDR2 reads FYNNEI. The CDR3 loop reads CASTRDSQETQYF. The CDR3 nucleotides read TGTGCCAGCACTCGGGACAGCCAAGAGACCCAGTACTTC. The whole variable domain, filled in from reference TRBV2 and TRBJ2-5, reads EPEVTQTPSHQVTQMGQEVILRCVPISNHLYFYWYRQILGQKVEFLVSFYNNEISEKSEIFDDQFSVERPDGSNFTLKIRSTKLEDSAMYFCASTRDSQETQYFGPGTRLLVL.